This TCR beta chain was recorded in a study of radiation and T cells in renal cell carcinoma. This clone showed up just once. The identical CDR3 is also encoded by other nucleotide sequences in the sample. The time point denotes: blood 2 weeks post-SBRT. Sample treatment: 15 Gy SBRT to primary tumor, nephrectomy 4 weeks later. Germline V gene data show CDR1 as SNHLY and CDR2 as FYNNEI. V was pared by 4 bases and J by 1 base, with 7 bases between. CDR3 size: 13 residues. TCRdb's copy holds only in-frame clones and misses some; the assay was immunoSEQ multiplex PCR. The table shows 100,000 to 150,000 clones, with 88% occurring only once.

This chain joins TRBV2 and TRBJ1-2; D gene uncertain. This clonotype was sampled from a woman in her 70s with renal cell carcinoma. This specimen consisted of blood, obtained from a patient whose treatment included radiotherapy and nephrectomy. The CDR3 region is CASSGTGNYGYTF. CDR3 bases: TGTGCCAGCAGTGGGACCGGTAACTATGGCTACACCTTC. The full variable domain, its missing parts supplied by reference TRBV2 and TRBJ1-2, is EPEVTQTPSHQVTQMGQEVILRCVPISNHLYFYWYRQILGQKVEFLVSFYNNEISEKSEIFDDQFSVERPDGSNFTLKIRSTKLEDSAMYFCASSGTGNYGYTFGSGTRLTVV.